The source of this T cell receptor (beta chain) is a study of T cell repertoires in cytomegalovirus infection. Study in general: Indicated by public TCR beta signatures were CMV infection and matching HLA type. Study results and limitations: HLA-C-restricted TCR beta clonotypes specific for CMV led the ex vivo response. Carriage of CMV together with the relevant HLA was identifiable through cumulative public TCR beta family frequency.

Notes on this clonotype: What it recognizes is unknown.

One entry per CDR3 protein results from TCRdb running MiXCR on the reads. The sample shows some 600,000 distinct CDR3 sequences, approximately 24% of them seen only once. The origin of this receptor is a human donor in good health (CMV status not recorded). Some clones in this sample may be carry-over from other donors' samples. The sample consisted of CD8+ T cells from PBMCs.

Here the CDR3 reads CASSNRDNNEQFF. Written as DNA, the CDR3 is TGTGCCAGCAGTAACCGGGACAACAATGAGCAGTTCTTC. The chain uses TRBV28 and TRBJ2-1; TRBD1 might be the D (6 bases). This CDR3 comprises 13 residues. V was clipped by 5 bases and J by 5 bases, with 10 bases between them. CDR1 is MDHEN and CDR2 is SYDVKM in the germline V gene.